The entry below describes one TCR beta chain. What it binds is not known. The sample belongs to a study of cytomegalovirus exposure and HLA in healthy donors. With 6 bases removed from V and 5 bases from J, the gap between germline ends came to 16 bases. The CDR3 consists of 14 residues. In germline, CDR1 is ENHRY, CDR2 SYGVKD. Healthy individuals who donated bone marrow served as the donors. The PCR contained 60 Vbeta and 13 Jbeta primers. Here immunoSEQ multiplex PCR was the method, and the copy in TCRdb shows in-frame clones only, minus some. The sample lists roughly 120,000 clones; 81% were seen once. The study, taken as a whole, reports: In an earlier analysis, in under 700 donors, most V segments appeared productive either ~87% or ~30% of the time. For TCR beta chains, V- and J-gene trimming was later linked to a missense DCLRE1C variant.

Sequenced sample: PBMCs. The source is a woman aged 30 to 39 in good health and CMV-seronegative. J is TRBJ2-5 and V is TRBV10-3, with a possible D match to TRBD1 (5 bases). CDR3 nucleotides: TGTGCCATCAGCATCCAGGGAATGTGGGAGACCCAGTACTTC. Translation: CAISIQGMWETQYF.